Presented here are 8 T cell receptor beta chains from one specimen sequenced in a study of a mutant IDH1 vaccine in newly diagnosed glioma. Time point here: baseline, week 1 (first vaccination visit). As for treatment: pre-vaccination baseline after standard-of-care therapy. This table comes from immunoSEQ multiplex PCR, and its TCRdb copy is limited to in-frame clones, with some not included. Found here are fewer than 85,000 clones, 70% to 90% of them singletons; the top ten hold roughly 2.6%. The material was PBMCs, obtained from a glioma patient treated with radiotherapy, temozolomide or both. The receptors were gathered from a young man with glioma.

About this clone itself: In the same sample, other DNA sequences code for this CDR3. This chain connects TRBV6-5 to TRBJ1-5; no firm D call. The CDR3 is 13 amino acids. From germline, CDR1 is MNHEY and CDR2 SVGAGI. Trimming removed 2 bases from V and 1 base from J, with 3 bases in between. The CDR3 DNA sequence: TGTGCCAGCAGTTACGACAGCAATCAGCCCCAGCATTTT. Translating it yields CASSYDSNQPQHF.

The chain employs TRBV5-4 and TRBJ2-6; TRBD2 agrees at 8 bases. Trimming cost V 2 bases and J 0 bases; bases outside gene matches: 4. The CDR3 has 17 amino acids. Germline V gene lookup returns CDR1 SGHNT and CDR2 YYREEE (reference sequence). CDR3 in amino acids: CASSLAGALSGANVLTF. As DNA, the CDR3 is TGTGCCAGCAGCTTAGCGGGGGCCCTCTCTGGGGCCAACGTCCTGACTTTC.

The J gene is TRBJ2-6, the V gene TRBV11-2; tentative D call: TRBD1 (5 bases). Germline V lookup: CDR1 SGHAT, CDR2 FQNNGV. The CDR3 is 18 amino acids. V shed 5 bases and J shed 0 bases, with 17 bases lying between them. The DNA for the CDR3 is TGTGCCAGCAGCAGATCCGTTTACAGGAACTCTGGGGCCAACGTCCTGACTTTC. Its protein product is CASSRSVYRNSGANVLTF. The full variable domain, with the rest looked up from reference TRBV11-2 and TRBJ2-6, is EAGVAQSPRYKIIEKRQSVAFWCNPISGHATLYWYQQILGQGPKLLIQFQNNGVVDDSQLPKDRFSAERLKGVDSTLKIQPAKLEDSAVYLCASSRSVYRNSGANVLTFGAGSRLTVL.

This chain joins TRBV7-9 and TRBJ2-3, with D perhaps TRBD2 (6 bases). The CDR3 consists of 14 residues. CDR1 and CDR2 (germline): SEHNR, FQNEAQ (reference sequence). The germline V and J ends were trimmed by 6 bases and 4 bases, with 14 bases remaining between them. The CDR3 sequence is CASRVMGGADTQYF. Written as DNA, the CDR3 is TGTGCCAGCAGGGTAATGGGGGGAGCAGATACGCAGTATTTT.

This clone was counted between two and nine times. The chain couples TRBV6-6 to TRBJ1-5; the match to TRBD1 covers 7 bases. The CDR3 is 15 residues long. Germline V gene sequence: CDR1 MNHNY, CDR2 SVGAGI (reference sequence). The V segment lost 6 bases and the J segment 3 bases; nucleotides outside the gene matches: 8. CDR3 amino acids: CASSSTGRVNQPQHF. The CDR3, as DNA: TGTGCCAGCAGCTCGACAGGGCGGGTCAATCAGCCCCAGCATTTT.

The chain couples TRBV11-2 to TRBJ2-2; TRBD1 or TRBD2 may be the D gene (5 bases each). Germline V gives CDR1 SGHAT, CDR2 FQNNGV. The V end was cut by 4 bases, the J end by 2 bases, with 8 bases between. The CDR3 runs 14 residues. The CDR3: CASSSGLNTGELFF. CDR3 bases: TGTGCCAGCAGCTCGGGGCTAAACACCGGGGAGCTGTTTTTT.

In its sample, this clone was seen once. The CDR3 is CASSLIVYEQFF. The CDR3 coding sequence is TGTGCCAGCAGCTTAATCGTGTATGAGCAGTTCTTC. V gene TRBV7-2 combines with J gene TRBJ2-1; D is undetermined. Germline V CDR1 and CDR2: SGHTA, FQGNSA. V was clipped by 2 bases and J by 8 bases, with 7 bases between them. CDR3 size: 12 residues.

The V gene is TRBV7-9, the J gene TRBJ1-2, with D hard to call. CDR1 is SEHNR, CDR2 FQNEAQ, per germline (reference sequence). The length of the CDR3 is 13 residues. V was pared by 3 bases and J by 3 bases, with 8 bases between. The CDR3 DNA reads as TGTGCCAGCAGCTTCCTGCAAGACTATGGCTACACCTTC. As protein: CASSFLQDYGYTF.